A selection of T cell receptor beta chains follows, all from one sample in a study of blood T cells in healthy people across ages. TCRdb re-derived calls from the 5' RACE reads in MiXCR, one entry per CDR3 protein. The data contain about 680,000 distinct CDR3 sequences, 45% to 50% of them singletons. Sequencing was done on a sample of blood. These receptors were obtained from a woman in her fifties or sixties in good health. The CDR3 runs from the conserved cysteine through the conserved F or W. The order of the fields is J gene, clone size, V gene, D gene, CDR3 protein, CDR3 DNA. The D gene is left open where the match is weak. Not every row has a clone size; where given, it reads once, few, many or a size class.

TRBJ1-6 | . | TRBV10-3 | . | CAISDEWRTYNSPLHF | TGTGCCATCAGTGATGAGTGGCGCACCTATAATTCACCCCTCCACTTT
TRBJ1-4 | few | TRBV7-2 | TRBD1 | CASSYLTGGARNEKLFF | TGTGCCAGCAGCTACCTGACAGGGGGCGCGAGGAATGAAAAACTGTTTTTT
TRBJ2-5 | . | TRBV2 | TRBD2 | CASSDRLAMETQYF | TGTGCCAGCAGTGATAGACTAGCGATGGAGACCCAGTACTTC
TRBJ2-4 | . | TRBV5-1 | TRBD2 | CASSGGGGGKNIQYF | TGCGCCAGCAGCGGCGGAGGCGGGGGCAAAAACATTCAGTACTTC
TRBJ2-7 | . | TRBV4-1 | . | CASSQGVLSYEQYF | TGCGCCAGCAGCCAAGGGGTCCTCTCCTACGAGCAGTACTTC
TRBJ2-3 | . | TRBV5-1 | TRBD2 | CASRPAGAPGDTQYF | TGCGCCAGCAGGCCAGCGGGAGCGCCGGGGGATACGCAGTATTTT
TRBJ1-5 | once | TRBV30 | . | CAWSSGGWQHF | TGTGCCTGGAGTTCTGGGGGCTGGCAGCATTTT
TRBJ2-1 | once | TRBV27 | TRBD2 | CASSLSGRLAVYNEQFF | TGTGCCAGCAGTTTATCTGGGAGACTAGCGGTATACAATGAGCAGTTCTTC
TRBJ1-1 | few | TRBV29-1 | . | CSVGVGGVNTEAFF | TGCAGCGTTGGCGTCGGGGGTGTGAACACTGAAGCTTTCTTT
TRBJ2-1 | . | TRBV7-2 | . | CASSLGTFRNEQFF | TGTGCCAGCAGCTTGGGGACCTTCAGGAATGAGCAGTTCTTC
TRBJ2-7 | . | TRBV9 | TRBD2 | CASSSRAGAKQYF | TGTGCCAGCAGCTCCCGAGCGGGGGCGAAGCAGTACTTC
TRBJ2-7 | . | TRBV27 | TRBD1 | CASSFLGQGRYEQYF | TGTGCCAGCAGTTTCCTCGGACAGGGGAGATACGAGCAGTACTTC
TRBJ2-3 | . | TRBV6-6 | TRBD2 | CASRRTSGGSTDTQYF | TGTGCCAGCAGACGCACTAGCGGGGGCAGCACAGATACGCAGTATTTT
TRBJ2-7 | . | TRBV7-2 | TRBD1 | CASSFSTGAIQSYEQYF | TGTGCCAGCAGCTTCTCGACAGGGGCAATACAATCCTACGAGCAGTACTTC
TRBJ2-7 | many | TRBV7-9 | TRBD2 | CATTSGISYEQYF | TGTGCCACGACTAGCGGGATCTCCTACGAGCAGTACTTC
TRBJ1-6 | . | TRBV20-1 | TRBD1 | CSARASDRGFNSPLHF | TGCAGTGCTAGAGCCTCGGACAGGGGATTCAATTCACCCCTCCACTTT
TRBJ1-1 | . | TRBV15 | TRBD1 | CATGPGQVNTEAFF | TGTGCCACCGGACCGGGACAGGTGAACACTGAAGCTTTCTTT
TRBJ2-7 | few | TRBV7-3 | TRBD2 | CASSLSSSGTQKVHEQYF | TGTGCCAGCAGCTTATCATCTAGCGGGACGCAAAAGGTGCACGAGCAGTACTTC
TRBJ2-7 | . | TRBV7-9 | TRBD1 | CASSQRDRSSYEQYF | TGTGCCAGCAGCCAAAGGGACAGGTCCTCCTACGAGCAGTACTTC
TRBJ2-1 | . | TRBV7-2 | TRBD2 | CASSSILPGLAGKVGDEQFF | TGTGCCAGCAGCTCGATCCTACCGGGACTAGCGGGAAAAGTTGGGGATGAGCAGTTCTTC
TRBJ2-5 | many | TRBV4-3 | . | CASSQDYSRGLETQYF | TGCGCCAGCAGCCAAGACTACAGCCGGGGGCTGGAGACCCAGTACTTC
TRBJ2-7 | . | TRBV20-1 | . | CSARDPRGNSYEQYF | TGCAGTGCTAGAGATCCGAGGGGCAATTCCTACGAGCAGTACTTC
TRBJ1-2 | . | TRBV7-2 | TRBD1 | CASSPHRDRVWGYTF | TGTGCCAGCAGCCCCCACCGGGACAGGGTCTGGGGCTACACCTTC
TRBJ2-2 | . | TRBV6-6 | TRBD1 | CASSYVGTAIGELFF | TGTGCCAGCAGTTACGTCGGGACAGCTATCGGGGAGCTGTTTTTT
TRBJ2-3 | . | TRBV12-3/TRBV12-4 | . | CASSYGGTDTQYF | TGTGCCAGCAGTTATGGGGGTACAGATACGCAGTATTTT
TRBJ1-2 | . | TRBV7-3 | . | CASSKREGHGYTF | TGTGCCAGCAGCAAGAGGGAGGGACATGGCTACACCTTC
TRBJ2-2 | . | TRBV28 | TRBD2 | CASWTSGSKFGTGELFF | TGTGCCAGCTGGACTAGCGGGAGTAAATTTGGCACCGGGGAGCTGTTTTTT
TRBJ2-1 | . | TRBV3-1 | TRBD2 | CASSQVVAGARNEQFF | TGTGCCAGCAGCCAAGTAGTAGCGGGAGCGAGGAATGAGCAGTTCTTC
TRBJ2-7 | . | TRBV7-8 | TRBD2 | CASSLFEREGPYEQYF | TGTGCCAGCAGCTTATTCGAGCGGGAGGGACCCTACGAGCAGTACTTC
TRBJ2-5 | few | TRBV7-2 | . | CASSLRQEETQYF | TGTGCCAGCAGCCTCCGACAGGAAGAGACCCAGTACTTC
TRBJ2-5 | . | TRBV4-3 | TRBD2 | CASVEREGAQYF | TGCGCCAGCGTCGAGAGGGAGGGCGCGCAGTACTTC
TRBJ2-2 | . | TRBV20-1 | TRBD2 | CSASPGLAESDTGELFF | TGCAGTGCTTCCCCGGGACTAGCGGAGTCCGACACCGGGGAGCTGTTTTTT